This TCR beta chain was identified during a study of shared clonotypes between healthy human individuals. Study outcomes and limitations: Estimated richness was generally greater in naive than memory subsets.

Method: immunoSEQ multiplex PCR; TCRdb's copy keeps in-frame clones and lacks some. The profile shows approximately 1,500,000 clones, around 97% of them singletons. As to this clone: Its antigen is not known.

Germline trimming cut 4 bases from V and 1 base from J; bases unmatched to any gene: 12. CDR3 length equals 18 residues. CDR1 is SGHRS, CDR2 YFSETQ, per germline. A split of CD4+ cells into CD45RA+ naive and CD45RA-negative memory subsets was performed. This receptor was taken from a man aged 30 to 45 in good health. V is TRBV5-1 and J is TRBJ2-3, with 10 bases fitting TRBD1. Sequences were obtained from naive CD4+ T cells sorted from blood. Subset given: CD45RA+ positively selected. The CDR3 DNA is TGCGCCAGCAGCCTCTCTATTGACAGGGGGCTTGGCACAGATACGCAGTATTTT. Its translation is CASSLSIDRGLGTDTQYF. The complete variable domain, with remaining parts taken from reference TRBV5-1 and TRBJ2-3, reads KAGVTQTPRYLIKTRGQQVTLSCSPISGHRSVSWYQQTPGQGLQFLFEYFSETQRNKGNFPGRFSGRQFSNSRSEMNVSTLELGDSALYLCASSLSIDRGLGTDTQYFGPGTRLTVL.